Listed below are T cell receptor beta chains from one sample, sequenced in a study of T cell responses to AZD1222 COVID-19 vaccine. The assay was immunoSEQ multiplex PCR, and TCRdb's table has in-frame clones only and misses some. The sample has 100,000 or so clones, around nine tenths seen once. The sample consisted of peripheral blood, taken on day 0 of AZD1222 vaccination. The receptors were sampled from an adult in good health. CDR3s include the opening cysteine and the closing phenylalanine or tryptophan. Each record gives: clone size, J gene, D gene, V gene, CDR3 DNA, CDR3 protein. A D gene is named only where the DNA matches it firmly. The size of a clone is reported for some rows only, either as once, few or many, or as a class for expanded clones.

-	TRBJ1-2	-	TRBV12-3/TRBV12-4	TGTGCCAGCAGTCCAATGGAGGTCTATGGCTACACCTTC	CASSPMEVYGYTF
-	TRBJ1-5	TRBD1	TRBV19	TGTGCCAGCAGCGAACAGGGGTATTGGGGCCAGCCCCAGCATTTT	CASSEQGYWGQPQHF
-	TRBJ1-1	-	TRBV2	TGTGCCAGCAGTGAACAGGGACGAACTGAAGCTTTCTTT	CASSEQGRTEAFF
once	TRBJ2-4	TRBD2	TRBV5-6	TGTGCCAGCAGCTTGGGGCAGCGGGGGAGGCACATTCAGTACTTC	CASSLGQRGRHIQYF
-	TRBJ2-3	-	TRBV10-1	TGCGCCAGCAGGGATGCGGATACGCAGTATTTT	CASRDADTQYF
-	TRBJ2-7	-	TRBV5-1	TGCGCCAGCAGCTTGTCAACCGGTTACGAGCAGTACTTC	CASSLSTGYEQYF
few	TRBJ1-3	-	TRBV12-3/TRBV12-4	TGTGCCAGCAGGCAGGCCCAGCTTCTATATTTT	CASRQAQLLYF
-	TRBJ1-4	-	TRBV19	TGTGCCAGTAGCCGCGTTGACGGGGTAACTAATGAAAAACTGTTTTTT	CASSRVDGVTNEKLFF
-	TRBJ1-1	-	TRBV4-3	TGCGCCAGCAGCCAAGCCTTAGTAAACACTGAAGCTTTCTTT	CASSQALVNTEAFF
-	TRBJ2-5	-	TRBV3-1/TRBV3-2	TGTGCCAGCAGCCAAAGGCGGGGCTGGGAGACCCAGTACTTC	CASSQRRGWETQYF
once	TRBJ1-1	-	TRBV7-2	TGTGCCAGCAGAATAGCGAGTACTGAAGCTTTCTTT	CASRIASTEAFF
-	TRBJ1-1	-	TRBV19	TGTGCCAGTCGCGGGGTGAACACTGAAGCTTTCTTT	CASRGVNTEAFF
-	TRBJ1-1	-	TRBV3-1/TRBV3-2	TGTGCCAGCAGCGAGAGGTTCTTT	CASSERFF
-	TRBJ2-3	-	TRBV28	TGTGCCAGCAGTTTATCCGCCAGGGCGGATACGCAGTATTTT	CASSLSARADTQYF
-	TRBJ2-7	-	TRBV28	TGTGCCAGCAGTCCCCACTACGAGCAGTACTTC	CASSPHYEQYF
-	TRBJ1-6	-	TRBV3-1/TRBV3-2	TGTGCCAGCAGCCGGGGCCGGCAATCACCCCTCCACTTT	CASSRGRQSPLHF
-	TRBJ1-1	TRBD1	TRBV10-3	TGTGCCATCAGACCTACAGGGGCGGTAAGCACTGAAGCTTTCTTT	CAIRPTGAVSTEAFF
few	TRBJ1-2	-	TRBV6-5	TGTGCCAGCAGACTTGACAGTGGGAAAAACTATGGCTACACCTTC	CASRLDSGKNYGYTF
-	TRBJ1-3	-	TRBV6-5	TGTGCCAGCACACGCGGGACCTCTGGAAACACCATATATTTT	CASTRGTSGNTIYF
once	TRBJ2-2	-	TRBV7-9	TGTGCCTCCCGGGAGGCGGGGGCCCAGAACACCGGGGAGCTGTTTTTT	CASREAGAQNTGELFF
-	TRBJ1-1	TRBD1	TRBV9	TGTGCCAGCAGCGTAGGGGCAGGGGGCGCGGGCACTGAAGCTTTCTTT	CASSVGAGGAGTEAFF
-	TRBJ1-2	TRBD1	TRBV18	TGTGCCAGCTCACCGTTACAGGGGGAAAACTATGGCTACACCTTC	CASSPLQGENYGYTF
-	TRBJ2-1	-	TRBV28	TGTGCCAGCACCGCCCCGGGTGAGCAGTTCTTC	CASTAPGEQFF
-	TRBJ2-5	-	TRBV5-1	TGCGCCAGCAGCTTGCTCTGGGGGGCAAAGGAGACCCAGTACTTC	CASSLLWGAKETQYF
-	TRBJ2-1	TRBD2	TRBV10-1	TGCGCCAGCAGTGAATTAGCGGGGGGCTCTGGGCCCGAGTTCTTC	CASSELAGGSGPEFF
few	TRBJ1-2	-	TRBV3-1/TRBV3-2	TGTGCCAGCAGCCAAGTTCAGTCCTATGGCTACACCTTC	CASSQVQSYGYTF
-	TRBJ1-1	TRBD1	TRBV29-1	TGCAGCGTTTCCGAGACAGGGATGAACACTGAAGCTTTCTTT	CSVSETGMNTEAFF
once	TRBJ2-5	TRBD2	TRBV2	TGTGCCAGCAGTACTTTGCCGGGTGGGACTAGCGGGGTGGCCCAGTACTTC	CASSTLPGGTSGVAQYF
few	TRBJ2-3	-	TRBV28	TGTGCCAGCAGTTTCTTTGGACGCTTCACAGATACGCAGTATTTT	CASSFFGRFTDTQYF
-	TRBJ1-2	-	TRBV3-1/TRBV3-2	TGTGCCAGCAGCCATACCCGGGTCCATAACTATGGCTACACCTTC	CASSHTRVHNYGYTF
-	TRBJ2-3	TRBD2	TRBV11-2	TGTGCCAGCAGCCCGACTAGCGGAACACCCACAGATACGCAGTATTTT	CASSPTSGTPTDTQYF
-	TRBJ1-5	TRBD1	TRBV19	TGTGCCAGTAGTATATCTTACGACAGGGGCAATCAGCCCCAGCATTTT	CASSISYDRGNQPQHF
-	TRBJ1-1	-	TRBV18	TGTGCCAGCTCCCAAAGCCCGGGGAACACTGAAGCTTTCTTT	CASSQSPGNTEAFF
-	TRBJ2-1	-	TRBV6-5	TGTGCCAGCAGTTCCCTACGGTACAATGAGCAGTTCTTC	CASSSLRYNEQFF
-	TRBJ2-5	-	TRBV11-2	TGTGCCAGCAGCTCATCCTCCACACAGAAAGAGACCCAGTACTTC	CASSSSSTQKETQYF
-	TRBJ2-2	-	TRBV9	TGTGCCAGCAGCGTCTGGGGAACGAACACCGGGGAGCTGTTTTTT	CASSVWGTNTGELFF
-	TRBJ2-3	TRBD2	TRBV18	TGTGCCAGCTCACCACCGGCGCGGGGGGGAGATACGCAGTATTTT	CASSPPARGGDTQYF
-	TRBJ2-2	-	TRBV4-2	TGTGCCAGCAGCCAAGATCACAACACCGGGGAGCTGTTTTTT	CASSQDHNTGELFF
few	TRBJ1-5	-	TRBV6-5	TGTGCCAGCAGAAACATGTATAGCAATCAGCCCCAGCATTTT	CASRNMYSNQPQHF
-	TRBJ2-1	-	TRBV6-5	TGTGCCAGCACGTTGGTTATTTACAATGAGCAGTTCTTC	CASTLVIYNEQFF
-	TRBJ2-3	TRBD1	TRBV28	TGTGCCAGCAGGGGAAACAGGGGTGCTAGCACAGATACGCAGTATTTT	CASRGNRGASTDTQYF
-	TRBJ2-3	-	TRBV5-5	TGTGCCAGCAGCTTAATAGGGGAAACAGATACGCAGTATTTT	CASSLIGETDTQYF
once	TRBJ1-5	-	TRBV3-1/TRBV3-2	TGTGCCAGCAGCCAAACCCCTGTCGGCAATCAGCCCCAGCATTTT	CASSQTPVGNQPQHF
-	TRBJ1-3	-	TRBV3-1/TRBV3-2	TGTGCCAGCAGCCAAGAACCCGGGGGCTCTGGAAACACCATATATTTT	CASSQEPGGSGNTIYF
-	TRBJ2-3	TRBD1	TRBV27	TGTGCCAGCAGCCCCCGAGGGGGCCACACAGATACGCAGTATTTT	CASSPRGGHTDTQYF
-	TRBJ2-7	TRBD2	TRBV2	TGTGCCAGCAGTGGTACTAGCGGGGTCAGCACCTACGAGCAGTACTTC	CASSGTSGVSTYEQYF